This record looks at one T cell receptor beta chain sequence and its context. Antigen specificity is unknown. This entry comes from a study of T cell repertoires in cytomegalovirus infection. Study-wide context: Based on public TCR beta signatures, there were indications of CMV infection and of a matching HLA type.

Regarding the study as a whole: CMV-specific HLA-C-restricted TCR beta clonotypes dominated the ex vivo response. Totalled public TCR beta family frequency picked out people who carried CMV plus the relevant HLA.

V lost 3 bases and J lost 4; bases outside the gene matches: 2. Germline V gene data show CDR1 as MDHEN and CDR2 as SYDVKM. The length of the CDR3 is 14 residues. MiXCR, applied by TCRdb to the reads, yields one record per CDR3 protein. This sample has more than 45,000 distinct CDR3 sequences; around 33% occur once, and the top ten carry approximately 70%. The chain carries TRBV28 and TRBJ2-4, with 8 bases lining up with TRBD2. Sequenced: PBMCs, sequenced either directly or after in vitro stimulation (not recorded which). This receptor was identified in a human donor in good health (CMV status not recorded). Some clones in this sample may be carry-over from other donors' samples. CDR3 nucleotide sequence: TGTGCCAGCAGTTTCGGGGGGGGTAAAAACATTCAGTACTTC. Translation gives CASSFGGGKNIQYF.